This TCR beta chain came from a study of blood T cell repertoires in COVID-19. Study summary: The United States, Italy and Spain supplied acute and convalescent COVID-19 samples.

V gave up 2 bases and J gave up 8 bases; unmatched junction bases: 7. Germline loops: CDR1 SGHAT, CDR2 FQNNGV. The CDR3 runs to 15 residues. In the authors' methods: Amplification of reference gene primers provided the estimated nucleated cell counts. Assay used: immunoSEQ multiplex PCR; TCRdb lists only in-frame clones, some missing. D and trimming come from the DNA, and the V and J calls and clone size come from that table. This repertoire shows about 160,000 clones, approximately 82% found once; its top ten account for approximately 6.8%. Followed longitudinally, the Seattle patients had been enrolled during active infection.

Sequencing was carried out using peripheral blood. This sequence was found in a woman between 35 and 50 years old with COVID-19, enrolled during active disease. V gene TRBV11-2 combines with J gene TRBJ2-2, with 8 bases identical to TRBD2. CDR3: CASSLMSGSGGELFF. Here the CDR3 DNA reads TGTGCCAGCAGCTTAATGAGCGGGAGCGGTGGGGAGCTGTTTTTT.